These T cell receptor beta chains were read from a single sample in a study of response to subunit inactivated influenza vaccine. A single record per CDR3 protein comes from TCRdb applying MiXCR to the RT-PCR reads. The repertoire holds 650,000 to 800,000 distinct CDR3 sequences, around 20% seen once, with roughly a tenth in the top ten. This specimen was PBMCs from blood, taken roughly 5 days after vaccination. Receptors were obtained from a man aged 50 to 60 who received an inactivated influenza vaccine. Both conserved end residues are part of each CDR3. The D gene is left open where the match is weak.

V gene,J gene,D gene,CDR3 protein
TRBV29-1,TRBJ2-3,TRBD2,CSVEGGTTDTQYF
TRBV20-1,TRBJ1-1,TRBD1,CSATQGQMNTEAFF
TRBV20-1,TRBJ1-6,.,CSARSDRNNSPLHF
TRBV27,TRBJ2-1,TRBD2,CASRDGLAGGVNEQFF
TRBV18,TRBJ1-1,.,CASSYKQGREAFF
TRBV24-1,TRBJ2-1,.,CATSDLVLTSYNEQFF
TRBV12-3/TRBV12-4,TRBJ2-3,TRBD2,CASSPFRTSGGAVSADTQYF
TRBV5-1,TRBJ1-2,TRBD1,CASNLGDRGVSGYTF
TRBV6-5,TRBJ1-1,TRBD1,CASSYGTGRYTEAFF
TRBV5-1,TRBJ2-1,.,CASSLGNNNEQFF
TRBV5-6,TRBJ2-6,.,CASSQTYSGANVLTF